The clone carrying this T cell receptor beta chain turned up a few times. The sample is drawn from a study of blood T cells in healthy people across ages. Through a sample-barcoded 5' primer and a J-beta primer mix, a second PCR was run for 7 to 11 cycles. TCRdb reprocessed the 5' RACE reads via MiXCR and lists one record per CDR3 protein. The data show around 1,100,000 distinct CDR3 sequences, with approximately 38% seen just once and around 13% held by the top ten. The V and J ends lost 0 bases and 1 base respectively, with 13 bases between them. The CDR3 spans 16 residues. From germline, CDR1 is SGHRS and CDR2 YFSETQ.

The sequence was obtained from a man between 18 and 35 years old in good health. The rearrangement links TRBV5-1 to TRBJ1-1; D remains ambiguous. The sequenced material came from blood. The CDR3 DNA sequence: TGCGCCAGCAGCTTGGCCTCCGGGTGGGAGAACACTGAAGCTTTCTTT. The encoded protein is CASSLASGWENTEAFF.